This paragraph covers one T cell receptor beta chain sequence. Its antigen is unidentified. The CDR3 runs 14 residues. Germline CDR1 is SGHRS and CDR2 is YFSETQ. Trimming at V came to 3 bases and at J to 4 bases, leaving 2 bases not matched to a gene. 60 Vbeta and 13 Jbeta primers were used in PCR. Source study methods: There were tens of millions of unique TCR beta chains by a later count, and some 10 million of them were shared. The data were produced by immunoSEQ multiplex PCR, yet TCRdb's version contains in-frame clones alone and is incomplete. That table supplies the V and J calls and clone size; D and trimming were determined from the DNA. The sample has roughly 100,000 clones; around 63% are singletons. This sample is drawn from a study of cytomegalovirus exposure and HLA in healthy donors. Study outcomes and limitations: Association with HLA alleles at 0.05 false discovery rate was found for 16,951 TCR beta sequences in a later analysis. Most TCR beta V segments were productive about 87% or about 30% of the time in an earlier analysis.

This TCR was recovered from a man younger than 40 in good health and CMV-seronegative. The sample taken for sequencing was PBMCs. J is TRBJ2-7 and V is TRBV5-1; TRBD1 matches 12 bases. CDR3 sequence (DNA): TGCGCCAGCAGCTGGGGACAGGGGGCTTACGAGCAGTACTTC. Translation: CASSWGQGAYEQYF.